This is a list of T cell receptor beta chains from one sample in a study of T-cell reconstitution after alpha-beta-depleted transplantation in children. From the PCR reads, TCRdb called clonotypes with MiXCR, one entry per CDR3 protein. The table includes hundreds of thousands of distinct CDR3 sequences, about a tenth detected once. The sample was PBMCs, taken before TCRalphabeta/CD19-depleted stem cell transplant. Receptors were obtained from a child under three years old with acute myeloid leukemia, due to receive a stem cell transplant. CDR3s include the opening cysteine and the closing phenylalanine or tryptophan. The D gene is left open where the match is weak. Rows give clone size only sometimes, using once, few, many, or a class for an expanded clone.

CASTRSGLAGVRFF	TGTGCCAGCACTCGATCGGGACTAGCGGGAGTTCGATTCTTC	TRBJ2-1	14	TRBV12-3/TRBV12-4	TRBD2	many
CSATGGGTNEKLFF	TGCAGTGCTACTGGAGGGGGCACTAATGAAAAACTGTTTTTT	TRBJ1-4	14	TRBV20-1	TRBD1	many
CASSPARPSYGYTF	TGTGCCAGCAGCCCTGCACGCCCTAGCTATGGCTACACCTTC	TRBJ1-2	14	TRBV11-2	-	many
CASSEARVDLGDTIYF	TGTGCCAGCAGTGAAGCGCGGGTGGACCTGGGGGACACCATATATTTT	TRBJ1-3	16	TRBV2	-	few
CASSSSTGLETQYF	TGTGCCAGCAGTTCCTCGACCGGTTTAGAGACCCAGTACTTC	TRBJ2-5	14	TRBV25-1	-	many
CASGGLAGVNEQFF	TGTGCCAGCGGAGGACTAGCGGGGGTCAATGAGCAGTTCTTC	TRBJ2-1	14	TRBV4-2	TRBD2	many
CASSRSDRGGGYTF	TGTGCCAGCAGCCGTTCCGACAGGGGGGGAGGCTACACCTTC	TRBJ1-2	14	TRBV7-2	TRBD1	many
CASSRARWSGEQYF	TGTGCCAGCAGCCGCGCTCGTTGGTCCGGCGAGCAGTACTTC	TRBJ2-7	14	TRBV4-2	-	few
CAIPPGGLVSANEKLFF	TGTGCCATCCCCCCCGGGGGATTAGTCAGCGCTAATGAAAAACTGTTTTTT	TRBJ1-4	17	TRBV24-1	-	many
CSAGPRPVGQYF	TGCAGTGCTGGGCCCCGGCCAGTCGGTCAGTACTTC	TRBJ2-5	12	TRBV20-1	-	many
CACTTSSGSTYEQYF	TGTGCCTGTACAACTTCTTCCGGGAGCACCTACGAGCAGTACTTC	TRBJ2-7	15	TRBV30	-	-
CASSQEGLPNNEQFF	TGCGCCAGCAGCCAAGAGGGACTACCCAACAATGAGCAGTTCTTC	TRBJ2-1	15	TRBV5-1	TRBD2	many
CASSLEGSYAGANVLTF	TGTGCCAGCAGTTTAGAAGGGTCATACGCTGGGGCCAACGTCCTGACTTTC	TRBJ2-6	17	TRBV27	-	many
CSARGRAAGSSYEQYF	TGCAGTGCTAGAGGTCGAGCGGCCGGTAGCTCCTACGAGCAGTACTTC	TRBJ2-7	16	TRBV20-1	-	many
CASSPTTGAVQPQHF	TGTGCCAGCAGTCCCACGACAGGGGCGGTTCAGCCCCAGCATTTT	TRBJ1-5	15	TRBV28	TRBD1	-
CSARPGTLYFYNEQFF	TGCAGTGCTAGGCCCGGGACCCTTTATTTCTACAATGAGCAGTTCTTC	TRBJ2-1	16	TRBV20-1	-	-
CAWSVGQVSYNEQFF	TGTGCCTGGAGTGTAGGACAGGTATCCTACAATGAGCAGTTCTTC	TRBJ2-1	15	TRBV30	TRBD1	many